This T cell receptor (beta chain) is from a study of blood T cell repertoires in COVID-19. Study information: COVID-19 samples from acute and convalescent phases originated in the United States, Italy and Spain.

The germline gives CDR1 MDHEN, CDR2 SYDVKM. The V end was cut by 4 bases, the J end by 0 bases, with 10 bases between. This CDR3 contains 14 residues. The protocol was immunoSEQ multiplex PCR, while the TCRdb copy is restricted to in-frame clones and leaves out a portion. This table has 270,000 or so clones, over 75% appearing once. The sequenced material came from peripheral blood. This chain links TRBV28 with TRBJ2-7, with D possibly being TRBD1 (6 bases). The source is a human donor in a cohort sampled during active COVID-19. The chain's CDR3 is CASSYWDNSYEQYF. The CDR3 bases are TGTGCCAGCAGTTATTGGGACAACTCCTACGAGCAGTACTTC.